The TCR beta chain under discussion was sequenced for a study of human T cells and chemical hapten exposure. Study overall: Diphenylcyclopropenone, dosed weekly to the scalp, was given to patients throughout the approximately 25-week study.

One entry per CDR3 protein, called by TCRdb with MiXCR from the RACE reads. The profile shows about 96,000 distinct CDR3 sequences, approximately 8.6% of them singletons. J was trimmed by 4 bases and V by 4 bases; bases with no gene match: 4. This CDR3 has 15 residues. The time point denotes: patch test 2, 6 weeks after DPC sensitization. The treatment was: therapeutic diphenylcyclopropenone sensitization with weekly scalp DPC. This chain uses TRBV12-3 or TRBV12-4 with TRBJ1-6, with 7 bases aligning to TRBD1. This clonotype originated in a woman in her forties with alopecia areata. Some clones in this sample may be carry-over from other donors' samples. The input for sequencing was whole blood, taken in connection with sensitization to the hapten diphenylcyclopropenone (DPC). CDR3 amino acids: CASSSRDSYNSPLHF. DNA for the CDR3: TGTGCCAGCAGTTCCCGGGACAGTTATAATTCACCCCTCCACTTT.